This TCR beta chain is drawn from a study of patients and donors after allogeneic stem cell transplantation. V was clipped by 0 bases and J by 5 bases, with 10 bases between them. Germline CDR1 is SGHTA and CDR2 is FQGTGA. The CDR3 has 14 amino acids. TCRdb itself ran the RT-PCR reads through MiXCR, one entry per CDR3 protein. The sample contains hundreds of thousands of distinct CDR3 sequences, around 16% of which appear only once. Sequenced material: blood, either unsorted or a sorted T cell fraction (not recorded which). The origin of this receptor is a human donor who was either an allogeneic HSCT recipient or a stem cell or donor lymphocyte infusion donor (not recorded which). It is not recorded whose cells these are; they may come from a transplant donor. J is TRBJ1-1 and V is TRBV7-3, with D possibly TRBD1 on 6 matching bases. The CDR3 nucleotides are TGTGCCAGCAGCTTAACAGGGGGGGAAACTGAAGCTTTCTTT. Translation: CASSLTGGETEAFF.